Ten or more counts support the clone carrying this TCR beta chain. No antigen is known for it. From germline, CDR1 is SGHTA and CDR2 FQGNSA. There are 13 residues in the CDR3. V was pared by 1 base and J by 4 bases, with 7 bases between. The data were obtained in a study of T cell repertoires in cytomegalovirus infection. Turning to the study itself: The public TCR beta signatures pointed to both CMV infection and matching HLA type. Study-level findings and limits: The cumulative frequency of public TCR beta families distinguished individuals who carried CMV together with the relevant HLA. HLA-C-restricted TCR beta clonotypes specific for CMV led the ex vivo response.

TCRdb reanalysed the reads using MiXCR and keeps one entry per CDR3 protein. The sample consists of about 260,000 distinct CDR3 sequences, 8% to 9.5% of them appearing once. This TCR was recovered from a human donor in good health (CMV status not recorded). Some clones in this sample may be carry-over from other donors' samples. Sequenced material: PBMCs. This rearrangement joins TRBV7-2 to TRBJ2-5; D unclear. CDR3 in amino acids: CASSLGKAETQYF. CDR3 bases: TGTGCCAGCAGCTTAGGGAAGGCAGAGACCCAGTACTTC. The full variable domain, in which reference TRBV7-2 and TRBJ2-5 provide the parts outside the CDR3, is GAGVSQSPSNKVTEKGKDVELRCDPISGHTALYWYRQSLGQGLEFLIYFQGNSAPDKSGLPSDRFSAERTGGSVSTLTIQRTQQEDSAVYLCASSLGKAETQYFGPGTRLLVL.